This paragraph reports one TCR beta chain. The antigen remains undetermined. The entry originates in a study of type 1 regulatory T cells. Study at large: This in vitro CD4 product, T-allo10, is enriched for Tr1 cells and alloantigen-specific.

TCRdb reprocessed the reads with MiXCR, giving one entry per CDR3 protein. The data hold roughly 68,000 distinct CDR3 sequences, with about 69% observed a single time. Germline CDR1 DFQATT, CDR2 SNEGSKA (reference sequence). V was trimmed by 3 bases and J by 2 bases, leaving 11 bases between them. CDR3 length: 14 amino acids. T-allo10 cells from the graft donor were described as anergic, host-alloantigen-specific, and alloantigen-specific suppressors. The V and J genes are TRBV20-1 and TRBJ1-3, with unresolved D. The sequencing sample was made of cultured T cells, either the whole culture or a sorted T cell fraction (not recorded which). Subset in this sample: Tr1-enriched cell product generated in vitro against host alloantigens. This TCR derives from a human donor in good health. CDR3 nucleotides: TGCAGTGCTAGGTCTGCCCGGGCTGGAAACACCATATATTTT. Amino acids: CSARSARAGNTIYF.